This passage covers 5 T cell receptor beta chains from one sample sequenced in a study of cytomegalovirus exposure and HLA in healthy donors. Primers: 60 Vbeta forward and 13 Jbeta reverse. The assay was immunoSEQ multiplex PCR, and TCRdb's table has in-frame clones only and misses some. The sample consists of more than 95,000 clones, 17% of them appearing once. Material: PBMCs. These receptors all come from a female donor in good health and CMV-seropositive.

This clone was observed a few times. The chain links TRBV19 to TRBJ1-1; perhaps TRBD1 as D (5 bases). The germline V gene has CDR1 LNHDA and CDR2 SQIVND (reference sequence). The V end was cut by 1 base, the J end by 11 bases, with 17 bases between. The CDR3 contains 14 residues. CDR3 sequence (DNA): TGTGCCAGTAGTATAGCGGGTTGGCAGGGTGAGGCTTTCTTT. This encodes CASSIAGWQGEAFF.

CDR3 in amino acids: CASSPGTGTYGYTF. CDR3 DNA sequence: TGTGCCAGCAGCCCGGGGACAGGGACTTATGGCTACACCTTC. The chain uses TRBV7-2 and TRBJ1-2, with TRBD1 matching 9 bases. V dropped 5 bases and J dropped 5; count of bases not matched to a gene: 6. The CDR3 length is 14 residues. Germline CDR1 and CDR2: SGHTA and FQGNSA.

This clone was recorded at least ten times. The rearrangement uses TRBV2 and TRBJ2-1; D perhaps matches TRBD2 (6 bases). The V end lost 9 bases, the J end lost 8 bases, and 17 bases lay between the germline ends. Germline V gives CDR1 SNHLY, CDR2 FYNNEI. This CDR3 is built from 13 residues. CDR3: CASSPGVFDEQFF. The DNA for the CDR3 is TGTGCCAGTTCCCCGGGAGTTTTCGATGAGCAGTTCTTC.

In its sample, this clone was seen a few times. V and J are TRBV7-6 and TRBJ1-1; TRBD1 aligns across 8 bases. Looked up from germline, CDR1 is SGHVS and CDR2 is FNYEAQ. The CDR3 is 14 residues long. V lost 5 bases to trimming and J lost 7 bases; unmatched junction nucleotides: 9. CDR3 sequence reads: CASSLGQGFVEAFF. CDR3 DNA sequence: TGTGCCAGCAGCCTAGGACAGGGATTTGTTGAAGCTTTCTTT.

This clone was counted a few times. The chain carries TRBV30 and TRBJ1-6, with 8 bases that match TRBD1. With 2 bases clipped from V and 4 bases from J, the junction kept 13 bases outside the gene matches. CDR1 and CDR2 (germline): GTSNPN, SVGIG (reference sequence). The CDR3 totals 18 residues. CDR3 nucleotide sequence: TGTGCCTGGAGTTTTGCCCCCCGTCGGACAGGGTATAATTCACCCCTCCACTTT. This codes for CAWSFAPRRTGYNSPLHF.